This paragraph covers one T cell receptor beta chain sequence. As yet, its antigen is unknown. Germline lookup yields CDR1 MNHNS and CDR2 SASEGT. The CDR3 is 14 amino acids. Trimming removed 7 bases from V and 8 bases from J, with 20 bases in between. These data originate in a study of immune evolution from preneoplasia to lung adenocarcinoma. Method: immunoSEQ multiplex PCR; TCRdb's copy keeps in-frame clones and lacks some. The table lists around 21,000 clones, over 70% of them singletons. Study-level results: Later-stage lesions seemingly showed higher T cell density and diversity than normal lung.

The source is a person between 60 and 69 years old with lung adenocarcinoma. The source material was FFPE invasive lung adenocarcinoma tissue. V and J are TRBV6-1 and TRBJ1-2; D possibly corresponds to TRBD1 (6 bases). The CDR3 loop is CASIGGGTRGGYTF. DNA for the CDR3: TGTGCCAGCATCGGGGGGGGCACTCGGGGAGGCTACACCTTC.